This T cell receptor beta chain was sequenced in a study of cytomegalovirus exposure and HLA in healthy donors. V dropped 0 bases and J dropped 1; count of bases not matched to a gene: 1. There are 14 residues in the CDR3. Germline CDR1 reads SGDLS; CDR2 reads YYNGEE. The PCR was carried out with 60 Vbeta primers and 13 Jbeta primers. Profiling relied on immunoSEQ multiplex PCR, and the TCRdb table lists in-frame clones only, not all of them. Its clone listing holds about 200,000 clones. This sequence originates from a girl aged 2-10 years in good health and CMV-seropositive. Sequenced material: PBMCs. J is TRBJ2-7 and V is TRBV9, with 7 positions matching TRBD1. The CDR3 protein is CASSVEQGSYEQYF. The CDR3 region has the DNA TGTGCCAGCAGCGTAGAACAGGGGTCCTACGAGCAGTACTTC.